The T cell receptor beta chain described here comes from a study of CD8 T cells in ankylosing spondylitis. Findings and limits, study-wide: There was a TCR beta motif, made of 7 to 9 highly homologous variants, that appeared characteristic of ankylosing spondylitis blood. Earlier authors reported some of these motif variants in reactive arthritis synovial fluid and blood. Disease-associated clones were reportedly significantly overrepresented in matched ankylosing spondylitis synovial fluid.

The TCR beta libraries were generated through quantitative 5'-RACE incorporating molecular barcodes. One entry per CDR3 protein results from TCRdb running MiXCR on the 5' RACE reads. The profile covers 310,000 or so distinct CDR3 sequences, with 15% to 25% appearing a single time and roughly 7.4% taken by the ten largest. This clonotype was recorded at least ten times. The antigen remains undetermined. Germline V gene sequence: CDR1 SGHTS, CDR2 YDEGEE. Trimming at V came to 4 bases and at J to 4 bases, leaving 8 bases not matched to a gene. The CDR3 has 15 residues. Specimen: blood, either unsorted or a sorted T cell fraction (not recorded which). This chain connects TRBV5-8 to TRBJ1-5, with 7 bases fitting TRBD1. The source of this sequence is a male donor with ankylosing spondylitis or in good health (not recorded which). Written as DNA, the CDR3 is TGTGCCAGCAGCCGGGACAGCTTAGCAAATCAGCCCCAGCATTTT. It is translated as CASSRDSLANQPQHF.